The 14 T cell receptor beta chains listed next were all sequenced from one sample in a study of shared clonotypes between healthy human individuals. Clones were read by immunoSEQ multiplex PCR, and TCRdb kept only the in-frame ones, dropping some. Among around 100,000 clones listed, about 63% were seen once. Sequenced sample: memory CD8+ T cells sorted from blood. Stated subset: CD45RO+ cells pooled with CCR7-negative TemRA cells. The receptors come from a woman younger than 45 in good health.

Here the CDR3 DNA reads TGTGCCAGCAGCCCCTGGGGGGATTCACCCCTCCACTTT. Residues: CASSPWGDSPLHF. The gene calls are TRBV11-2 and TRBJ1-6, with D tentatively TRBD1 (5 bases). V lost 5 bases and J 8 bases, leaving 10 bases between the germline ends. Germline V gene lookup returns CDR1 SGHAT and CDR2 FQNNGV. This CDR3 comprises 13 residues.

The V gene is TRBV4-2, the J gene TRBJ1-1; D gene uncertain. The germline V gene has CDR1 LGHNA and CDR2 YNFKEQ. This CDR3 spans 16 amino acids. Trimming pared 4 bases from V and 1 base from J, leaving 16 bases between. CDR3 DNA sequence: TGTGCCAGCAGCCCTACCCTGGGAAGCACGAACACTGAAGCTTTCTTT. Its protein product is CASSPTLGSTNTEAFF.

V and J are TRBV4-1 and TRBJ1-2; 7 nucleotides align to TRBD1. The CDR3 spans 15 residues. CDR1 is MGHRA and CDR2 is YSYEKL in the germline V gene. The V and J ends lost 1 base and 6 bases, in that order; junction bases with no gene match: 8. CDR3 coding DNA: TGCGCCAGCAGCCAAGGGGTCCGGGACAGAAATGGCTACACCTTC. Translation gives CASSQGVRDRNGYTF.

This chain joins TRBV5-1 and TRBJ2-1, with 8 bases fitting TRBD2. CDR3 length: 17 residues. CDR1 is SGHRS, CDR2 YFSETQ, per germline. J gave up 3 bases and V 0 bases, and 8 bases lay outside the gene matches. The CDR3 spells CASSLEAVAGFYNEQFF. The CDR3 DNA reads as TGCGCCAGCAGCTTGGAGGCGGTAGCGGGATTCTACAATGAGCAGTTCTTC.

DNA for the CDR3: TGTGCCAGCAGCACTTGGACTAGCGCCCACGAGCAGTACTTC. This translates into CASSTWTSAHEQYF. V usage is TRBV11-2 and J usage is TRBJ2-7, with 9 bases identical to TRBD2. V gave up 5 bases and J gave up 5 bases; unmatched junction bases: 7. This CDR3 contains 14 residues. The germline gives CDR1 SGHAT, CDR2 FQNNGV.

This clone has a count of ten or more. CDR3 coding DNA: TGTGCCAGCAGCCGGCAGTACTATGGCTACACCTTC. Protein sequence: CASSRQYYGYTF. The rearrangement uses TRBV5-8 and TRBJ1-2; no firm D call. V lost 4 bases and J 3 bases, leaving 7 bases between the germline ends. Germline V lookup: CDR1 SGHTS, CDR2 YDEGEE. The CDR3 is made up of 12 amino acids.

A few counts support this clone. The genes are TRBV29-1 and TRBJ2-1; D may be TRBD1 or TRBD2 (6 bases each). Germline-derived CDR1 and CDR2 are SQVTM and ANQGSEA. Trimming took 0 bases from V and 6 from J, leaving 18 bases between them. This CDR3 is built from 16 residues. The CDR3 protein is CSVEDGGPRVSNEQFF. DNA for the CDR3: TGCAGCGTTGAAGACGGGGGCCCCCGGGTGTCCAATGAGCAGTTCTTC.

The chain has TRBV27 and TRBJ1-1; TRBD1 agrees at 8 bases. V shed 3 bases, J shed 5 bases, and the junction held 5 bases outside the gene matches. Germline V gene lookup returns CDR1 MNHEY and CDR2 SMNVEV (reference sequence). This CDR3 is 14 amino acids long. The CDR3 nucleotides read TGTGCCAGCAGTTTGCAGGGGGCTTATACTGAAGCTTTCTTT. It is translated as CASSLQGAYTEAFF.

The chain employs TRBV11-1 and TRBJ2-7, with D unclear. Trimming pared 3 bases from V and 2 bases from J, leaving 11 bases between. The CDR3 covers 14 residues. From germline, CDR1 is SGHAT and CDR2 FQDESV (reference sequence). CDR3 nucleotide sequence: TGTGCCAGCAGCTTGATGGGGTGGACCTACGAGCAGTACTTC. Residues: CASSLMGWTYEQYF.

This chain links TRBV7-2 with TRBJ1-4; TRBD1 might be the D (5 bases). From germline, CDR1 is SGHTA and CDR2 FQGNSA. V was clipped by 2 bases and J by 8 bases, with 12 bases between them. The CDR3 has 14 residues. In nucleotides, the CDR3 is TGTGCCAGCAGCTTACGGGGGTTGGGGGAAAAACTGTTTTTT. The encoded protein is CASSLRGLGEKLFF. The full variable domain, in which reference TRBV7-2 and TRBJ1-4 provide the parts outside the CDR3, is GAGVSQSPSNKVTEKGKDVELRCDPISGHTALYWYRQSLGQGLEFLIYFQGNSAPDKSGLPSDRFSAERTGGSVSTLTIQRTQQEDSAVYLCASSLRGLGEKLFFGSGTQLSVL.

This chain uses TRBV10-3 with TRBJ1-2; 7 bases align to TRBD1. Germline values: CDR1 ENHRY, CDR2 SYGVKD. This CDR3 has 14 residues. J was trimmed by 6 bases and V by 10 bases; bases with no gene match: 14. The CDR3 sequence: CASSRQGGNDGYTF. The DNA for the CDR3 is TGTGCCAGCAGCCGACAGGGTGGGAACGATGGCTACACCTTC.

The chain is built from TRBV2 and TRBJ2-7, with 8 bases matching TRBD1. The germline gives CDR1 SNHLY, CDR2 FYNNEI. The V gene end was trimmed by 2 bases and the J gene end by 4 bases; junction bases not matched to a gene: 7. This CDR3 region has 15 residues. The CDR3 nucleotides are TGTGCCAGCAGTGAAACCGGGACAGGAGCTTACGAGCAGTACTTC. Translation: CASSETGTGAYEQYF.

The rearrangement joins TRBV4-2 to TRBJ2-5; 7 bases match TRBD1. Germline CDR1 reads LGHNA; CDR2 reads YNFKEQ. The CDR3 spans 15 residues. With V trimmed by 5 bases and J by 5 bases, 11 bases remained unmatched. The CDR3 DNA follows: TGTGCCAGCAGCTTTTATCAGGGGGTAGTGGAGACCCAGTACTTC. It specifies CASSFYQGVVETQYF.

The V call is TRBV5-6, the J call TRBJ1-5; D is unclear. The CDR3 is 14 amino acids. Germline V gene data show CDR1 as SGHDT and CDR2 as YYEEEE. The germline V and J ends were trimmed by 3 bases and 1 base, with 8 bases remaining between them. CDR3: CASSYLRSNQPQHF. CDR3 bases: TGTGCCAGCAGCTACCTGCGGAGCAATCAGCCCCAGCATTTT.